The clone carrying this TCR beta chain has at least ten counts. The target antigen is unknown. TCRdb passed the reads through MiXCR, listing each CDR3 protein once. This repertoire shows 450,000 to 600,000 distinct CDR3 sequences, about 11% found once; its top ten account for roughly 10%. The data originate from a study of T cell repertoires in cytomegalovirus infection. On the study more broadly: Signatures in public TCR beta sequences pointed to both CMV infection and matching HLA type. Points from the study as a whole: There were carriers of CMV plus the relevant HLA, and cumulative public TCR beta family frequency identified them.

The CDR3 sequence is 15 residues long. Between the trimmed V and J ends, which lost 4 bases and 5 bases, there was a span of 13 bases. Germline CDR1 KGHDR, CDR2 SFDVKD. The receptor's source is a human donor in good health (CMV status not recorded). Some clones in this sample may be carry-over from other donors' samples. The chain employs TRBV24-1 and TRBJ2-2; perhaps TRBD1 as D (5 bases). The specimen was PBMCs. CDR3: CATSDRRRGTGELFF. For the CDR3, the DNA is TGTGCCACCAGTGACCGGCGAAGGGGAACCGGGGAGCTGTTTTTT.